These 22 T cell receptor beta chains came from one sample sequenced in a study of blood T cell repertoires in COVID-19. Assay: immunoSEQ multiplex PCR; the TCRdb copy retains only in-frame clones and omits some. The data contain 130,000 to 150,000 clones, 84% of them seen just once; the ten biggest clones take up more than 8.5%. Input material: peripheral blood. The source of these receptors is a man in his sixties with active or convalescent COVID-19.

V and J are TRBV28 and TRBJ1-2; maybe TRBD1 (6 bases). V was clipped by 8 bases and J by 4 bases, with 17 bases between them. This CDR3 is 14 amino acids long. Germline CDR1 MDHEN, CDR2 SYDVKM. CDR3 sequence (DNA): TGTGCCAGCGCCTTCGGGCAGGGGATCTATGGCTACACCTTC. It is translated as CASAFGQGIYGYTF.

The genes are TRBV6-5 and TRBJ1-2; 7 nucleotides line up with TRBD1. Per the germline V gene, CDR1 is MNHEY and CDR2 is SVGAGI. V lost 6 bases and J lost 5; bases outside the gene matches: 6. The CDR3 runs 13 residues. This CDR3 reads CASRSGTAYGYTF. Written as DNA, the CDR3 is TGTGCCAGCAGATCCGGGACAGCTTATGGCTACACCTTC.

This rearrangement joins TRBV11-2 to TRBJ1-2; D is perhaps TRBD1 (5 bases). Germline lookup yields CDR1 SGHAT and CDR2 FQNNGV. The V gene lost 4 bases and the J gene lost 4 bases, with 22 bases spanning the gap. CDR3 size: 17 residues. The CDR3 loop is CASSSLREGPLSYGYTF. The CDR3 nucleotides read TGTGCCAGCAGCTCCCTCCGGGAGGGACCCCTATCCTATGGCTACACCTTC.

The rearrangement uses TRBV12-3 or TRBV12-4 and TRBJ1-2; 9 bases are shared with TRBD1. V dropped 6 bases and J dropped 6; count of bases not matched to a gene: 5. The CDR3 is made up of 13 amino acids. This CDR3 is CASSTDRGNGYTF. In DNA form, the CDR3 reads TGTGCCAGCAGCACCGACAGGGGGAATGGCTACACCTTC.

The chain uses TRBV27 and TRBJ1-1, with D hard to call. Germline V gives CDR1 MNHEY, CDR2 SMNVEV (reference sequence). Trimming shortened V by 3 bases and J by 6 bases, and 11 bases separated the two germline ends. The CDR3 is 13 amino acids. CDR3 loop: CASSLLGRAEAFF. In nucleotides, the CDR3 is TGTGCCAGCAGTTTGCTAGGGAGGGCTGAAGCTTTCTTT.

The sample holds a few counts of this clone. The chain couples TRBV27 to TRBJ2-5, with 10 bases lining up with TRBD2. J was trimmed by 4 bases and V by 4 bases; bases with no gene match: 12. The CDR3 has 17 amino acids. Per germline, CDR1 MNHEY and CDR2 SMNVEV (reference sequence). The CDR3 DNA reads TGTGCCAGCAGTTACCTGGCTAGCGGGAGCCGGGCAGAGACCCAGTACTTC. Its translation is CASSYLASGSRAETQYF.

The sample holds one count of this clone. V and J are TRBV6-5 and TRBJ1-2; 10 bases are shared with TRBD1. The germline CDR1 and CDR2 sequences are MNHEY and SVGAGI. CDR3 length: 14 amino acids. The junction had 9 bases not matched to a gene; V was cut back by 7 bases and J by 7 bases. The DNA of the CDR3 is TGTGCCAGCACCCCCGACAGGGGGCTCCGTGGCTACACCTTC. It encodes CASTPDRGLRGYTF.

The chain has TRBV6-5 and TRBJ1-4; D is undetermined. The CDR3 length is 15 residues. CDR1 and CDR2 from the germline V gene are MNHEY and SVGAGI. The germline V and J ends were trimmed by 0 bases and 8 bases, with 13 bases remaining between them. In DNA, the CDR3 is TGTGCCAGCAGTTACTCGACGGCAGGAAGGGAAAAACTGTTTTTT. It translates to CASSYSTAGREKLFF.

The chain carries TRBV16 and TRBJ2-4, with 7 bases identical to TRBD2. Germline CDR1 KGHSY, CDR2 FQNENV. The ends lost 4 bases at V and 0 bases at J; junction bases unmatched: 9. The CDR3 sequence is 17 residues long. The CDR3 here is CASSRSVPGGAKNIQYF. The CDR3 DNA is TGTGCCAGCAGCCGCTCGGTTCCGGGGGGAGCCAAAAACATTCAGTACTTC.

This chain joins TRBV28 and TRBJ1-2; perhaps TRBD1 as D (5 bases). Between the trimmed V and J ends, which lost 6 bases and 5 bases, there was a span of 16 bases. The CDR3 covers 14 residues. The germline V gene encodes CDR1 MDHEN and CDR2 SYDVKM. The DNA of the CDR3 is TGTGCCAGCAGGGTTAGGGGAAGAAAGTATGGCTACACCTTC. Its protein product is CASRVRGRKYGYTF.

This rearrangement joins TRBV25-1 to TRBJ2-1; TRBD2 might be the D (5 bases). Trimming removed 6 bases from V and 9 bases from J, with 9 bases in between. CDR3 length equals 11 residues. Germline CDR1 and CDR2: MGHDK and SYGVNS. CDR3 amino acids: CASRSAGEQFF. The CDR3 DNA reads TGTGCCAGCAGGTCCGCGGGTGAGCAGTTCTTC.

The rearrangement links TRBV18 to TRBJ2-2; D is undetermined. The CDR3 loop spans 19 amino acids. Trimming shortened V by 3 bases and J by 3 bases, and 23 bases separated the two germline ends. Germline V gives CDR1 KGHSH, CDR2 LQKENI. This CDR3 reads CASSPTAIEVSSYTGELFF. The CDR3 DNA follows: TGTGCCAGCTCACCTACTGCTATTGAGGTCTCCTCCTACACCGGGGAGCTGTTTTTT.

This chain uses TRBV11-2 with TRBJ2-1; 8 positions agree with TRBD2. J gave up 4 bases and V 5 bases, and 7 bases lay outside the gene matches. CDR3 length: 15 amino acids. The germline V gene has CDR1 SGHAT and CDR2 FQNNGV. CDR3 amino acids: CASSLGTRPYNEQFF. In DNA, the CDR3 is TGTGCCAGCAGCCTAGGGACTAGACCTTACAATGAGCAGTTCTTC.

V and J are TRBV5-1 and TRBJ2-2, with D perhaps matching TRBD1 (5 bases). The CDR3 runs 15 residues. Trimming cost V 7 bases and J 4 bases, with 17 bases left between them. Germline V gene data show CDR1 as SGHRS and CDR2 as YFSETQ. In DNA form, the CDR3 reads TGCGCCAGCGCCTTGGGGTCCAGGGCCACCGGGGAGCTGTTTTTT. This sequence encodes CASALGSRATGELFF.

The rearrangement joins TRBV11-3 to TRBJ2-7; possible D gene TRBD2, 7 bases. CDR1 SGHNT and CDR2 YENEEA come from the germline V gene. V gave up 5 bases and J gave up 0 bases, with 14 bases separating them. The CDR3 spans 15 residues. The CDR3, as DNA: TGTGCCAGCAGCCCCCGGGGGGCCGGCTCCTACGAGCAGTACTTC. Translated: CASSPRGAGSYEQYF.

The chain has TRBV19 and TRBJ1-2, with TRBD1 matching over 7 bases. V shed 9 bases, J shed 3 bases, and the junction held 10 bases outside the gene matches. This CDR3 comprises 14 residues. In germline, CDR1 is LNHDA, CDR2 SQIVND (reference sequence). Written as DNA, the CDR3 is TGTGCCAGCAACAGGGGTGGTTTGGACTATGGCTACACCTTC. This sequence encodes CASNRGGLDYGYTF.

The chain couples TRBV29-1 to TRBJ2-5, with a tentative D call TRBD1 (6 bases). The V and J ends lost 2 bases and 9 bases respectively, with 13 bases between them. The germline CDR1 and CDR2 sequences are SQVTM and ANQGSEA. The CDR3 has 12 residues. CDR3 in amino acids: CSVEQGSAAQYF. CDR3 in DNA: TGCAGCGTTGAACAGGGGTCGGCGGCCCAGTACTTC. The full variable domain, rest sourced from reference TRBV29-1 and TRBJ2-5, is SAVISQKPSRDICQRGTSLTIQCQVDSQVTMMFWYRQQPGQSLTLIATANQGSEATYESGFVIDKFPISRPNLTFSTLTVSNMSPEDSSIYLCSVEQGSAAQYFGPGTRLLVL.

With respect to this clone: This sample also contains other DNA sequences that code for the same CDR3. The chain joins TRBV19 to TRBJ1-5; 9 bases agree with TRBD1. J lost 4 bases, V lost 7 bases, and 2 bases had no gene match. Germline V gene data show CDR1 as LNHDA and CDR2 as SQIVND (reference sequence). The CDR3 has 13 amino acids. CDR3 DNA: TGTGCCAGTAACGACAGGGGGAATCAGCCCCAGCATTTT. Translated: CASNDRGNQPQHF.

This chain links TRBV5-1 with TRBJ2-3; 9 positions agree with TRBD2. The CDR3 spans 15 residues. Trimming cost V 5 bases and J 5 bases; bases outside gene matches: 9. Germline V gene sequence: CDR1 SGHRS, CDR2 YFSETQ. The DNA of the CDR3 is TGCGCCAGCAGACTTGCGGGGGGGCCAGTAGATACGCAGTATTTT. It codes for CASRLAGGPVDTQYF.

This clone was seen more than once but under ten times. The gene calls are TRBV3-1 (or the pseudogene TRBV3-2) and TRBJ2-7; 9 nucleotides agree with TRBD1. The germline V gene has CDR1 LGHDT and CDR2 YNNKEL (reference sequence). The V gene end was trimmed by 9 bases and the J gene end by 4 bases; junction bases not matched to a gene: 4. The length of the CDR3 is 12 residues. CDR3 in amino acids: CASGTGPYEQYF. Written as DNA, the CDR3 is TGTGCCAGTGGGACAGGGCCATACGAGCAGTACTTC.

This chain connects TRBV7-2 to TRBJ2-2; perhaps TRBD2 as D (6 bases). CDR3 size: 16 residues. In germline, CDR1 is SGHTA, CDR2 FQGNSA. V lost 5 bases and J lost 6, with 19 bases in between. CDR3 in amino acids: CASSRRGTQRAGELFF. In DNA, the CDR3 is TGTGCCAGCAGCCGCCGCGGGACCCAGAGGGCCGGGGAGCTGTTTTTT.

CDR3 DNA: TGTGCCAGCAGCCTACACACCGGGACAGGCCACTACGAGCAGTACTTC. Protein sequence: CASSLHTGTGHYEQYF. V gene TRBV5-6 combines with J gene TRBJ2-7, with 8 bases identical to TRBD1. The CDR3 sequence is 16 residues long. Losses at the gene ends were 4 bases for V and 3 bases for J; bases not matched to a gene: 12. The germline V gene encodes CDR1 SGHDT and CDR2 YYEEEE.